This paragraph reports one TCR beta chain. This clone was seen once. This clone's antigen is unknown. There are no base qualities to consult, and no much larger clone falls within one base. The donors were healthy, HIV-negative adults who had no recently reported acute infections or vaccinations. Every donor was a Caucasian adult residing in Nashville, Tennessee, USA. CD4+ T cells were enriched by magnetic negative selection, after which naive cells were positively selected on CD45RA and the negative fraction was taken as the memory subset. Blood was collected by leukapheresis, and PBMCs were isolated by Ficoll-Histopaque density gradient centrifugation and then cryopreserved in liquid nitrogen vapor phase. Analytical flow cytometry was used to check the purity and quantity of every magnetically sorted T cell population. Each sorted fraction had its genomic DNA isolated and then quantified by UV absorbance on a Nanodrop 2000c.

Using the deep immunoSEQ assay, TCR CDR3 regions were amplified from genomic DNA by multiplex PCR. Genomic DNA extracted from each cell subset was distributed evenly over all wells of several immunoSEQ 96-well plates, and each plate served as one replicate. For sorted subsets, each replicate PCR was loaded with about 0.2 ug genomic DNA, equivalent to 25,000 to 35,000 T cell genomes. The purified libraries were quantified using a Qubit 3.0 fluorometer, sized with a Bioanalyzer 2100, and then quantified again using the KAPA Library Quantification kit. A separate single-read 150-cycle Illumina NextSeq 550 flow cell was used to sequence each immunoSEQ 96-well plate. As for how the authors treated the data: The immunoSEQ output contained only junctional sequences without quality scores, so filtering could not match that applied to full-length reads. Sequences were annotated with PyIR, a Python wrapper for IgBLAST v1.9, using IMGT germline references to assign V/J genes and CDR3. Any read was removed if the V/J assignment was weak (E-value above 1e-6), the CDR3 was missing, or the read contained stop codons, out-of-frame junctions, or ambiguous translated residues. V3J clonotypes were defined as sequences sharing the same inferred V gene, J gene, and CDR3 amino acid sequence. The percentage overlap between two repertoires was calculated by dividing the number of shared unique clonotypes by the size of the smaller repertoire. Three approaches were used to assess repertoire richness: RTK rarefaction, the Chao1 estimator, and Recon v2.1 estimates of unobserved clonotypes. Generation probabilities for all TCRbeta clonotypes obtained by the gDNA method from a few donors were computed using OLGA. Not all clones reach the TCRdb copy of this immuneACCESS table, which keeps in-frame sequences only. Checked studies attribute under half of the gap to unresolved V genes and leave the rest unexplained. V and J calls and clone size are those listed in that table; D and trimming were worked out from the DNA. This sample is represented by 2 million to 2.5 million clones; about 94% of them were singletons. The ten largest clones capture 0.1% to 0.15% of the sample.

Unmatched junction bases come to 5, with V trimmed by 0 bases and J by 2 bases. Sequences SGHDT (CDR1) and YYEEEE (CDR2) are obtained from the germline V gene. The CDR3 spans 17 residues, from the cysteine through the phenylalanine. Kept here is only the CDR3 DNA, which spans 51 bases and is read in frame from base 1. The data belong to a study of shared clonotypes between healthy human individuals (TCRdb year 2020). As for the study more broadly: The cohort included three men and a couple of women between 18 and 49 years of age. Between about 0.8 and 9 billion PBMCs per donor were obtained by leukapheresis. For each donor, CD4 naive and CD4 memory were each given three plates, CD8 naive was given two plates, and CD8 memory was given one plate. Libraries were prepared and TCR repertoires were sequenced by different laboratories using diverse techniques, in order to increase sequencing depth and limit assay-specific biases. The study deeply sequenced blood TCR repertoires of roughly five healthy adults to estimate repertoire size and the extent of clonotype sharing between individuals. The full study reports these points: Based on pairwise subsampling, the degree of clonotype sharing among donors was expected to be affected by sequencing depth. Only blood was sampled, and tissue TCR repertoires likely differ from those in blood. Incomplete sequencing was indicated by rarefaction of sorted-subset datasets, despite the large sequencing depth. Larger estimated clonotype richness was generally found for naive subsets than for memory subsets. The genetic and exposure-history diversity represented was limited by the small number of donors. About 4.5% of naive CD4, around 4% of naive CD8, roughly 2.4% of memory CD4, and 0.4% of memory CD8 clonotypes were shared across a few donors. Higher generation probabilities were observed for clonotypes shared by all four sorted-subset donors than for non-shared clonotypes.

This sequence uses TRBV5-6 and TRBJ2-1, with 10 bases aligning to TRBD2. The clonotype originates from a man between 18 and 35 years old in good health. Sequences were obtained from naive CD4+ T cells sorted from blood. In the paper's terms, the cell subset or site label means: CD45RA+ positively selected. The CDR3 loop reads CASSLVASGGPYNEQFF. Read as DNA, the sequence is TGTGCCAGCAGCTTGGTGGCTAGCGGGGGCCCCTACAATGAGCAGTTCTTC.